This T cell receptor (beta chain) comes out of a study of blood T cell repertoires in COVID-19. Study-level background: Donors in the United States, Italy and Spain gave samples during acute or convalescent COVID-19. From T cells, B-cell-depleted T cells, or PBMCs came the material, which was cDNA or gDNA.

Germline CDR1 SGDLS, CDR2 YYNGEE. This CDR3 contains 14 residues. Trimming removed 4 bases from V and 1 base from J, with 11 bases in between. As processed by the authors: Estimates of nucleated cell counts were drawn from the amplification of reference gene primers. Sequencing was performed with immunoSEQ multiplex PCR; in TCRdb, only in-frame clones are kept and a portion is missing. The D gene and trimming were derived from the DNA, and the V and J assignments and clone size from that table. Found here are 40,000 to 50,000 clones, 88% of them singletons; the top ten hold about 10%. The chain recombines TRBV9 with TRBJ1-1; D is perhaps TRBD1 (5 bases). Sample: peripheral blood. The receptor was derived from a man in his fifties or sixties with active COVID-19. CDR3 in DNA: TGTGCCAGCAGCACCCGACAGCAGAACACTGAAGCTTTCTTT. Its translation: CASSTRQQNTEAFF.